This note documents a single T cell receptor beta chain sequence. Its target is unknown. The data were taken from a study of cytomegalovirus exposure and HLA in healthy donors. The overall study: Early released data had tens of millions of unique TCRs, all coming from HLA-typed donors. There were approximately 400 genotyped donors. Of these, roughly 84% fell in the genetic ancestry cluster associated with self-reported Caucasian donors. Findings of the study overall: A later analysis linked a missense variant in DCLRE1C to the trimming of TCR beta V and J genes.

The CDR3 has 12 amino acids. The germline gives CDR1 SGHRS, CDR2 YFSETQ. The V and J ends lost 0 bases and 8 bases respectively, with 6 bases between them. The PCR ran on 60 Vbeta and 13 Jbeta primers. Libraries were prepared by immunoSEQ multiplex PCR; TCRdb keeps only in-frame clonotypes and omits some of them. Recorded here are approximately 140,000 clones; the top ten clones represent approximately 1.5%. The chain carries TRBV5-1 and TRBJ2-1; D remains unclear. The material sequenced was PBMCs. The sequence derives from a woman in her 50s in good health and CMV-seronegative. In nucleotides, the CDR3 is TGCGCCAGCAGCTTGGCCGGTGATGAGCAGTTCTTC. Translation gives CASSLAGDEQFF.